The next 27 T cell receptor beta chains were all read from a single sample in a study of cytotoxic CD8 clonotypes in ibrutinib-treated CLL. The method was immunoSEQ multiplex PCR; TCRdb's version includes in-frame clones alone and lacks a portion of them. Counted here are more than 55,000 clones, 65% to 75% occurring once; the ten biggest clones make up about 45%. The starting material was PBMCs, obtained after 12 months of ibrutinib treatment. These receptor sequences come from a human donor with chronic lymphocytic leukemia.

The chain links TRBV7-6 to TRBJ2-7; 7 positions match TRBD2. The ends lost 5 bases at V and 1 base at J; junction bases unmatched: 11. Germline V CDR1 and CDR2: SGHVS, FNYEAQ. The CDR3 is 16 amino acids. The CDR3 nucleotides are TGTGCCAGCAGCCCGGGGCTGGGAGGGCAGTCCTACGAGCAGTACTTC. Protein: CASSPGLGGQSYEQYF.

Only a few counts were recorded for this clone. This sequence joins TRBV29-1 and TRBJ1-2; a possible D gene is TRBD1 (6 bases). Trimming removed 7 bases at V and 4 bases at J, with 13 bases between. Germline V gene data show CDR1 as SQVTM and CDR2 as ANQGSEA. This CDR3 contains 12 residues. CDR3 residues: CSDLDRSYGYTF. For the CDR3, the DNA is TGCAGCGATTTAGACAGGAGCTATGGCTACACCTTC.

The CDR3 bases are TGTGCCAGCTCACCTTTGCGGGAGGGGTACGAGCAGTACTTC. Protein: CASSPLREGYEQYF. The chain employs TRBV18 and TRBJ2-7; 9 positions agree with TRBD2. V lost 3 bases to trimming and J lost 4 bases; unmatched junction nucleotides: 4. The CDR3 is 14 residues long. Per germline, CDR1 KGHSH and CDR2 LQKENI.

Of note for this clone: Within the sample, other DNA sequences also encode this same CDR3. V is TRBV6-5 and J is TRBJ2-7, with D unresolved. Germline CDR1 reads MNHEY; CDR2 reads SVGAGI. This CDR3 is 15 amino acids long. Trimming stripped 0 bases from V and 0 bases from J, with 9 bases between. The CDR3 protein is CASSYSGLNSYEQYF. Written as DNA, the CDR3 is TGTGCCAGCAGTTACTCAGGTCTGAACTCCTACGAGCAGTACTTC.

CDR3 amino acids: CASSVRGASGNTIYF. The DNA of the CDR3 is TGTGCCAGCAGCGTAAGGGGGGCGTCTGGAAACACCATATATTTT. The chain couples TRBV9 to TRBJ1-3; perhaps TRBD1 as D (6 bases). Germline CDR1 is SGDLS and CDR2 is YYNGEE. Trimming shortened V by 1 base and J by 1 base, and 9 bases separated the two germline ends. The CDR3 consists of 15 residues.

The chain uses TRBV9 and TRBJ2-2; D gene ambiguous. Germline CDR1 SGDLS, CDR2 YYNGEE. V lost 4 bases, J lost 0 bases, and 13 bases lay in between. The CDR3 sequence is 16 residues long. For the CDR3, the DNA is TGTGCCAGCAGCTACCAAAGCAGACCGAACACCGGGGAGCTGTTTTTT. Translation: CASSYQSRPNTGELFF.

The J gene is TRBJ2-7, the V gene TRBV7-9; TRBD1 agrees at 12 bases. V shed 4 bases, J shed 2 bases, and the junction held 3 bases outside the gene matches. Germline lookup yields CDR1 SEHNR and CDR2 FQNEAQ (reference sequence). The CDR3 sequence is 15 residues long. The CDR3 loop reads CASSSGTGGTYEQYF. The CDR3, as DNA: TGTGCCAGCAGCTCCGGGACAGGGGGCACCTACGAGCAGTACTTC.

The chain couples TRBV9 to TRBJ2-7; possibly TRBD1 or TRBD2 for D (5 bases each). V lost 4 bases and J lost 1, with 15 bases in between. The CDR3 extends over 15 amino acids. Germline CDR1 SGDLS, CDR2 YYNGEE. CDR3 loop: CASSNQRDGSYEQYF. The CDR3 DNA is TGTGCCAGCAGCAACCAACGGGACGGGTCCTACGAGCAGTACTTC.

This clone has a handful of counts. The chain carries TRBV5-4 and TRBJ2-6, with unresolved D. V lost 2 bases and J 3 bases, leaving 3 bases between the germline ends. The CDR3 runs to 13 residues. Germline CDR1 SGHNT, CDR2 YYREEE (reference sequence). The CDR3 region has the DNA TGTGCCAGCAGCTTAAGTGGGGCCAACGTCCTGACTTTC. This codes for CASSLSGANVLTF.

The chain links TRBV5-6 to TRBJ2-1; D is unresolved. Trimming pared 3 bases from V and 7 bases from J, leaving 14 bases between. CDR1 is SGHDT, CDR2 YYEEEE, per germline. There are 14 residues in the CDR3. The CDR3 spells CASSSLWNMNEQFF. The CDR3 DNA reads TGTGCCAGCAGCTCCCTATGGAACATGAATGAGCAGTTCTTC.

The chain carries TRBV4-1 and TRBJ2-4; D remains ambiguous. The CDR3 is 18 amino acids. Trimming took off 0 bases at V and 7 bases at J, with 22 bases between the two ends. Germline V CDR1 and CDR2: MGHRA, YSYEKL. The CDR3 reads CASSQDFSLGPGFNIQYF. Written as DNA, the CDR3 is TGCGCCAGCAGCCAAGACTTCTCCCTTGGGCCCGGGTTTAACATTCAGTACTTC.

V gene TRBV9 combines with J gene TRBJ2-3, with 7 bases identical to TRBD2. J gave up 4 bases and V 0 bases, and 8 bases lay outside the gene matches. From germline, CDR1 is SGDLS and CDR2 YYNGEE. The CDR3 is 16 amino acids. CDR3 residues: CASSVAGRERADTQYF. In DNA form, the CDR3 reads TGTGCCAGCAGCGTAGCAGGGCGGGAGAGGGCAGATACGCAGTATTTT.

The J gene is TRBJ2-7, the V gene TRBV6-6; TRBD1 might be the D (7 bases). The V end lost 5 bases, the J end lost 2 bases, and 16 bases lay between the germline ends. The CDR3 spans 15 residues. Germline CDR1 and CDR2: MNHNY and SVGAGI (reference sequence). In DNA form, the CDR3 reads TGTGCCAGCAGTCTCAGGGGGGCCGGCACCTACGAGCAGTACTTC. Residues: CASSLRGAGTYEQYF.

The chain links TRBV2 to TRBJ1-4, with D unresolved. Germline V gene data show CDR1 as SNHLY and CDR2 as FYNNEI. The V gene lost 2 bases and the J gene lost 6 bases, with 10 bases spanning the gap. The CDR3 loop spans 14 amino acids. CDR3 in DNA: TGTGCCAGCAGTGAACGAAGTGGTGATGAAAAACTGTTTTTT. It specifies CASSERSGDEKLFF.

The chain joins TRBV18 to TRBJ2-2; perhaps TRBD2 as D (5 bases). Between the trimmed V and J ends, which lost 2 bases and 8 bases, there was a span of 21 bases. The CDR3 is 17 amino acids. Per germline, CDR1 KGHSH and CDR2 LQKENI. CDR3 sequence: CASSPEEAARRRGELFF. The CDR3 DNA reads TGTGCCAGCTCACCAGAAGAAGCGGCACGGAGAAGGGGGGAGCTGTTTTTT.

The chain is built from TRBV20-1 and TRBJ2-3; D uncertain. V lost 6 bases to trimming and J lost 2 bases, with 6 bases between them. Germline CDR1 reads DFQATT; CDR2 reads SNEGSKA (reference sequence). The CDR3 runs to 11 residues. The DNA of the CDR3 is TGCAGTGCAGGGAACACAGATACGCAGTATTTT. This sequence encodes CSAGNTDTQYF.

This rearrangement joins TRBV6-1 to TRBJ1-5; the match to TRBD1 covers 7 bases. Germline assignment: CDR1 MNHNS and CDR2 SASEGT. V shed 4 bases and J 6 bases; nucleotides not matched to a gene: 12. The CDR3 runs 16 residues. CDR3 sequence reads: CASSAYSGGWSQPQHF. The CDR3 nucleotides read TGTGCCAGCAGTGCCTACTCAGGGGGTTGGAGTCAGCCCCAGCATTTT.

The V and J genes are TRBV11-3 and TRBJ2-2; D may be TRBD1 (6 bases). The length of the CDR3 is 14 residues. Deletions cut 5 bases from V and 5 bases from J, with 12 bases between. Germline V gene lookup returns CDR1 SGHNT and CDR2 YENEEA. CDR3 sequence: CASSQDSLTGELFF. CDR3 nucleotides: TGTGCCAGCAGCCAGGACAGCTTAACCGGGGAGCTGTTTTTT.

V is TRBV11-3 and J is TRBJ2-3, with 7 bases identical to TRBD1. In germline, CDR1 is SGHNT, CDR2 YENEEA. Germline trimming cut 5 bases from V and 3 bases from J; bases unmatched to any gene: 8. This CDR3 contains 15 residues. CDR3 sequence: CASSRGTEFTDTQYF. CDR3 coding DNA: TGTGCCAGCAGCCGAGGGACAGAGTTTACAGATACGCAGTATTTT.

This chain joins TRBV30 and TRBJ2-7; D gene ambiguous. V lost 1 base to trimming and J lost 1 base, with 5 bases between them. The CDR3 is 12 amino acids. Germline V gene sequence: CDR1 GTSNPN, CDR2 SVGIG (reference sequence). This CDR3 is CAWSDESYEQYF. In nucleotides, the CDR3 is TGTGCCTGGAGTGACGAATCCTACGAGCAGTACTTC.

With regard to this clone: Different DNA sequences within this sample yield the same CDR3. The chain carries TRBV18 and TRBJ2-1, with D hard to call. This CDR3 contains 16 residues. Germline loops: CDR1 KGHSH, CDR2 LQKENI. Trimming removed 3 bases from V and 0 bases from J, with 12 bases in between. CDR3 nucleotides: TGTGCCAGCTCACCTAATCGGGCGAGCTCCTACAATGAGCAGTTCTTC. As protein: CASSPNRASSYNEQFF. Full variable domain (rest looked up from reference TRBV18 and TRBJ2-1): NAGVMQNPRHLVRRRGQEARLRCSPMKGHSHVYWYRQLPEEGLKFMVYLQKENIIDESGMPKERFSAEFPKEGPSILRIQQVVRGDSAAYFCASSPNRASSYNEQFFGPGTRLTVL.

A word on this clone: One end of the junction fails to match germline, which may point to a read error. The V gene is TRBV7-7, the J gene TRBJ2-6, with a possible D match to TRBD1 (7 bases). CDR1 SSHAT and CDR2 FNYEAQ come from the germline V gene (reference sequence). The CDR3 covers 17 residues. The CDR3 sequence: CASSPAQGGSGANVLTF. The CDR3 bases are TGTGCTAGCAGCCCCGCCCAGGGGGGATCTGGGGCCAACGTCCTGACTTTC.

The genes are TRBV20-1 and TRBJ1-2; D is unclear. CDR1 is DFQATT and CDR2 is SNEGSKA in the germline V gene (reference sequence). The CDR3 is 11 amino acids. V dropped 6 bases and J dropped 7 bases, with 12 bases sitting between them. The CDR3 loop is CSARRTTGYTF. The CDR3 DNA follows: TGCAGTGCAAGGCGTACTACTGGCTACACCTTC.

This chain connects TRBV4-2 to TRBJ2-2; 10 nucleotides line up with TRBD2. After removal of 4 bases from V and 5 bases from J, the junction contained 7 bases not matched to a gene. Looked up from germline, CDR1 is LGHNA and CDR2 is YNFKEQ. The CDR3 contains 16 residues. The CDR3 DNA follows: TGTGCCAGCAGCCGGCTAGCGGGAGAAGGGACCGGGGAGCTGTTTTTT. It specifies CASSRLAGEGTGELFF.

The chain employs TRBV19 and TRBJ1-1, with D unresolved. The CDR3 extends over 14 amino acids. The V end was cut by 6 bases, the J end by 6 bases, with 17 bases between. Looked up from germline, CDR1 is LNHDA and CDR2 is SQIVND (reference sequence). The CDR3, as DNA: TGTGCCAGTAGCATTTCAGAAGTTCAGGCTGAAGCTTTCTTT. Amino acids: CASSISEVQAEAFF.

This clone showed up just once. The chain links TRBV5-1 to TRBJ2-7, with 8 positions matching TRBD2. In germline, CDR1 is SGHRS, CDR2 YFSETQ. The length of the CDR3 is 15 residues. Trimming at V came to 2 bases and at J to 0 bases, leaving 4 bases not matched to a gene. The CDR3 DNA sequence: TGCGCCAGCAGCTTTCAGCGGGAGCCCTCCTACGAGCAGTACTTC. Translating it yields CASSFQREPSYEQYF.

This rearrangement joins TRBV5-6 to TRBJ2-7; D gene unclear. Looked up from germline, CDR1 is SGHDT and CDR2 is YYEEEE. The V and J ends lost 0 bases and 3 bases respectively, with 7 bases between them. The length of the CDR3 is 13 residues. The CDR3, as DNA: TGTGCCAGCAGCTTGGGTTCCTACTACGAGCAGTACTTC. It codes for CASSLGSYYEQYF.